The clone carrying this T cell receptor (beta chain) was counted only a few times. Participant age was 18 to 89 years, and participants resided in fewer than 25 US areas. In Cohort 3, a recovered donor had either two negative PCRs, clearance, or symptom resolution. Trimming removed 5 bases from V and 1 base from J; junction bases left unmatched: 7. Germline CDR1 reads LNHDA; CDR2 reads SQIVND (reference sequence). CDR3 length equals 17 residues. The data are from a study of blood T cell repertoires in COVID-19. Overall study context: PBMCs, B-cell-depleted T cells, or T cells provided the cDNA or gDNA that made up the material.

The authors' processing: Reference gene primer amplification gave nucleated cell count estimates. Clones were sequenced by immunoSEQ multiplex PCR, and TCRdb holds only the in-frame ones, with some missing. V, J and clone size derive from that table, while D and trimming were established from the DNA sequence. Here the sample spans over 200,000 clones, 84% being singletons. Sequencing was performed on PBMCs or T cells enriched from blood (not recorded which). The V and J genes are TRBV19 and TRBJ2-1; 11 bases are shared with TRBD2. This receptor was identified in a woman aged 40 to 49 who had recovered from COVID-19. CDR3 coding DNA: TGTGCCAGTAGTCCCCGGTCTAGCGGGAGGTCCTACAATGAGCAGTTCTTC. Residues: CASSPRSSGRSYNEQFF.